The T cell receptor (beta chain) under discussion was sequenced for a study of spatial heterogeneity in lung cancer (dated by TCRdb to about 2019). For the study in its entirety: More beta-chain than alpha-chain transcripts were consistently detected, likely reflecting higher beta-chain transcript abundance. In the raw uncorrected reads, each unique combination of TCR and UMI appeared more than ten times on average. TCR alpha and beta repertoires were quantitatively compared across multiple tumor regions, matched nontumor lung and blood in non-small cell lung cancer. TCR repertoire features were related to nonsynonymous mutation counts determined by whole-exome sequencing of tumor tissue. At surgery, both alpha and beta chains were TCR-sequenced in more than 200 tumor regions, approximately 64 matched nontumor lung samples and some 56 PBMC samples.

Libraries were built with 5' RACE. Data came from a NextSeq 500. In the TCR library protocol, a unique molecular identifier was attached to each TCR cDNA molecule so that PCR and sequencing errors could be corrected. The original pipeline was this. TCR identification, UMI-based error correction and CDR3 extraction were all carried out with Decombinator tools. Expanded TCRs were defined as those above a frequency of 2 per 1,000, corresponding to the top 1% of the tumor frequency distribution. Rényi diversity was computed with the R vegan package after subsampling each repertoire 100 times to 5,000 TCRs. CDR3 similarity networks were built from amino acid triplet string-kernel similarity, connecting CDR3s with pairwise similarity above 0.82. TCRdb passed the public sequencing reads through fastp at Q25 and MiXCR, retaining productive beta sequences. Under each unique CDR3 protein, matching rows form one entry showing the most common genes and DNA. The V and J calls here are based on TCRdb, not the publication. This sample gives about 23,000 distinct CDR3 sequences in total; around 4.6% of them show up just once. The ten largest clonotypes hold under 6.5% of the sample.

The sample's time point, from its label and the paper: sample taken at primary tumor resection. The donors were fewer than 90 patients from the lung TRACERx cohort who had early-stage, untreated non-small cell lung cancer. TCR sequencing used whole RNA extracted from tumor and nontumor lung tissue, or from cryopreserved PBMC samples, without cell sorting. Only patients with enough RNA available from two or more tumor regions were chosen for TCR sequencing. This clonotype was counted at least ten times. No cognate antigen has been identified for it. No quality values exist for individual bases; no much larger clone is one base distant. The paper as a whole reports these results and caveats: Additional single-cell paired TCR alpha and beta sequencing was considered necessary to confirm, at a functional level, the hypothesis that regional TCRs recognize regional mutations. Ubiquitous expanded tumor TCRs were detected in blood more often at tumor resection than at routine follow-up.

From its cysteine to its phenylalanine, the CDR3 spans 12 amino acids. CDR3 DNA is the only sequence kept; it has 36 bases, read in frame from the first base. Via the germline V gene, CDR1 is SNHLY and CDR2 FYNNEI. At the junction V is shortened by 6 bases and J by 3 bases; bases outside the gene matches: 1. The chain was built from TRBV2 and TRBJ1-2, and 7 bases in between align with TRBD1. The sequencing used PBMCs, collected at surgery. The TCR originated in a male donor with early-stage non-small cell lung cancer. The DNA sequence is TGTGCCAGCAGCACAGGGGACTATGGCTACACCTTC. It translates to CASSTGDYGYTF. Where the CDR3 stops, the reference TRBV2 and TRBJ1-2 genes take over; the full variable domain is EPEVTQTPSHQVTQMGQEVILRCVPISNHLYFYWYRQILGQKVEFLVSFYNNEISEKSEIFDDQFSVERPDGSNFTLKIRSTKLEDSAMYFCASSTGDYGYTFGSGTRLTVV.